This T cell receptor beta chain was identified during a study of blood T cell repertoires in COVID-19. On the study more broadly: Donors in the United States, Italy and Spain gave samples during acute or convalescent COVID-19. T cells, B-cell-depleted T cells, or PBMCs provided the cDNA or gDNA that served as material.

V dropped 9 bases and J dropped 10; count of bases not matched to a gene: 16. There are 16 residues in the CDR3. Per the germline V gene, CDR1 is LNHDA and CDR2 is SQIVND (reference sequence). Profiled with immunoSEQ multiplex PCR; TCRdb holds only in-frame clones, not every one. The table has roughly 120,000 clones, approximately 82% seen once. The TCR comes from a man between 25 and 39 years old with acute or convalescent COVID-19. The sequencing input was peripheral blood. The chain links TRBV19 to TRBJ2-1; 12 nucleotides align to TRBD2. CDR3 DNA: TGTGCCAGGGGCTCTAGCGGGAGGGAAAAACATTTGGAGCAGTTCTTC. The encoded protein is CARGSSGREKHLEQFF.